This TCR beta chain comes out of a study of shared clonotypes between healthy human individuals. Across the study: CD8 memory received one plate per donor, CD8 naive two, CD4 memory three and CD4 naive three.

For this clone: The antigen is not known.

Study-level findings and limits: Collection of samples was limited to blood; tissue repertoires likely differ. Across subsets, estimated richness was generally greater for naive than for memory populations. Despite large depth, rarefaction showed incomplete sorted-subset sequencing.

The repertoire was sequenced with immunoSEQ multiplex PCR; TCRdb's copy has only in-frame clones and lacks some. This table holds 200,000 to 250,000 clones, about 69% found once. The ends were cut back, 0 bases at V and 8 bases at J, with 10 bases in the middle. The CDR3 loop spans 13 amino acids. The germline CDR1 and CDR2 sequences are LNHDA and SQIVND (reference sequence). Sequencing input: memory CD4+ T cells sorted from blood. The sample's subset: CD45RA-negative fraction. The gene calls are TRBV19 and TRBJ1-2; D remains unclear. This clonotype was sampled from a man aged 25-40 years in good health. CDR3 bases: TGTGCCAGTAGTATAGATCGCGCGGGGGGCTACACCTTC. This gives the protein CASSIDRAGGYTF.